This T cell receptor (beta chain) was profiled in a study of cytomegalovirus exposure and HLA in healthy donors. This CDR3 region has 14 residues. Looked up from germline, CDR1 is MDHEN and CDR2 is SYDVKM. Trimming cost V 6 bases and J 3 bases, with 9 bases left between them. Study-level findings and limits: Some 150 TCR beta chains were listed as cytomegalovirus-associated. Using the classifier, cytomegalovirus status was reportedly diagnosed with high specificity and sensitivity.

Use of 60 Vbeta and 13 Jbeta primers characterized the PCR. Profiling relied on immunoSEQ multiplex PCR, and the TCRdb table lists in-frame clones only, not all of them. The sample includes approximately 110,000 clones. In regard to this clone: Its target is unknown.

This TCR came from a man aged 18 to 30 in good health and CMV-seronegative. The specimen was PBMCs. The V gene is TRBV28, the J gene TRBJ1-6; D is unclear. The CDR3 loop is CASSLPRYNSPLHF. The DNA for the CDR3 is TGTGCCAGCAGCCTACCGCGCTATAATTCACCCCTCCACTTT.